These 18 T cell receptor beta chains share one sample of origin, sequenced in a study of T cell changes during pregnancy in multiple sclerosis. TCRdb's table, derived via immunoSEQ multiplex PCR, lists solely in-frame clones and lacks some. The data contain under 75,000 clones, 91% of them seen just once; the ten biggest clones take up just under 0.5%. Material: CD4+ T cells from peripheral blood mononuclear cells, obtained after pregnancy. These receptors all stem from a female donor in good health, enrolled as a control in a pregnancy study.

V and J are TRBV5-4 and TRBJ2-5; 12 bases are a match to TRBD1. The CDR3 length is 15 residues. Germline V gene sequence: CDR1 SGHNT, CDR2 YYREEE (reference sequence). The V gene end was trimmed by 4 bases and the J gene end by 5 bases; junction bases not matched to a gene: 6. The CDR3 region has the DNA TGTGCCAGCAGCGGGGGACAGGGGGCCACGGAGACCCAGTACTTC. As protein: CASSGGQGATETQYF.

The chain links TRBV7-8 to TRBJ2-7, with D perhaps TRBD1 (6 bases). CDR3 length: 14 residues. Trimming cost V 0 bases and J 4 bases, with 10 bases left between them. Germline V gene data show CDR1 as SGHVS and CDR2 as FQNEAQ. CDR3 in amino acids: CASSLAGQNYEQYF. For the CDR3, the DNA is TGTGCCAGCAGCTTAGCGGGACAAAATTACGAGCAGTACTTC. Combining the CDR3 with reference TRBV7-8 and TRBJ2-7 gives the whole variable domain GAGVSQSPRYKVAKRGQDVALRCDPISGHVSLFWYQQALGQGPEFLTYFQNEAQLDKSGLPSDRFFAERPEGSVSTLKIQRTQQEDSAVYLCASSLAGQNYEQYFGPGTRLTVT.

This clone was seen a few times. The V call is TRBV7-9, the J call TRBJ1-2; a weak D match, TRBD1 (5 bases). Trimming took 1 base from V and 3 from J, leaving 6 bases between them. Germline CDR1 is SEHNR and CDR2 is FQNEAQ (reference sequence). This CDR3 has 13 amino acids. The CDR3 DNA reads TGTGCCAGCAGCTTAGGCAGGGACTATGGCTACACCTTC. It specifies CASSLGRDYGYTF.

Note on this clone: The junction shows a germline mismatch at one end, possibly a read error. The V and J genes are TRBV7-2 and TRBJ1-4; unclear D gene. This CDR3 contains 17 residues. CDR1 and CDR2 from the germline V gene are SGHTA and FQGNSA. The CDR3 DNA sequence: TGTGCCAGCAGTTTAGCCCCCCTAGGATCGGGAAATGAAAAACTGTTTTTT. This codes for CASSLAPLGSGNEKLFF.

V and J are TRBV9 and TRBJ2-3; D is uncertain. CDR1 SGDLS and CDR2 YYNGEE come from the germline V gene. The CDR3 consists of 16 residues. The germline V and J ends were trimmed by 0 bases and 0 bases, with 11 bases remaining between them. Here the CDR3 reads CASSVAPQVSTDTQYF. For the CDR3, the DNA is TGTGCCAGCAGCGTAGCGCCCCAGGTTAGCACAGATACGCAGTATTTT. Supplemented by reference TRBV9 and TRBJ2-3, the full variable domain reads DSGVTQTPKHLITATGQRVTLRCSPRSGDLSVYWYQQSLDQGLQFLIQYYNGEERAKGNILERFSAQQFPDLHSELNLSSLELGDSALYFCASSVAPQVSTDTQYFGPGTRLTVL.

The V and J genes are TRBV19 and TRBJ1-1; tentatively, D is TRBD1 (5 bases). Trimming took 1 base from V and 1 from J, leaving 19 bases between them. Germline V gives CDR1 LNHDA, CDR2 SQIVND (reference sequence). This CDR3 contains 18 residues. The CDR3 coding sequence is TGTGCCAGTAGTATAGCTTCCTCCGGGTACAGGAGGAACACTGAAGCTTTCTTT. Translated: CASSIASSGYRRNTEAFF.

The CDR3 sequence is CASSPGGRAHLATNEKLFF. The CDR3 DNA is TGTGCCAGCAGCCCCGGTGGCAGGGCTCACCTCGCAACTAATGAAAAACTGTTTTTT. V usage is TRBV7-9 and J usage is TRBJ1-4, with D possibly being TRBD1 (5 bases). The V end was cut by 5 bases, the J end by 0 bases, with 22 bases between. This CDR3 has 19 amino acids. Germline CDR1 and CDR2: SEHNR and FQNEAQ (reference sequence).

J is TRBJ2-1 and V is TRBV6-6; D possibly corresponds to TRBD2 (5 bases). This CDR3 has 14 amino acids. Trimming cost V 0 bases and J 4 bases, with 7 bases left between them. Germline V CDR1 and CDR2: MNHNY, SVGAGI (reference sequence). CDR3 DNA: TGTGCCAGCAGTTACTCGAGGGTTTACAATGAGCAGTTCTTC. This sequence encodes CASSYSRVYNEQFF.

The V gene is TRBV20-1, the J gene TRBJ1-1; no definite D call. Trimming took 7 bases from V and 1 from J, leaving 7 bases between them. The CDR3 is 11 amino acids. Germline loops: CDR1 DFQATT, CDR2 SNEGSKA (reference sequence). The CDR3 loop reads CSVTGNTEAFF. The CDR3 nucleotides are TGCAGTGTGACGGGGAACACTGAAGCTTTCTTT.

The chain links TRBV11-2 to TRBJ2-7; 10 bases line up with TRBD1. V dropped 5 bases and J dropped 4; count of bases not matched to a gene: 8. This CDR3 region has 15 residues. Germline-derived CDR1 and CDR2 are SGHAT and FQNNGV. The CDR3 DNA reads TGTGCCAGCAGCCCTCGGACAGGGGGGTCATACGAGCAGTACTTC. As protein: CASSPRTGGSYEQYF.

The chain's CDR3 is CASTGVKQGRLYSNQPQHF. DNA of the CDR3: TGTGCCAGTACCGGGGTCAAACAGGGGCGACTTTATAGCAATCAGCCCCAGCATTTT. The chain links TRBV19 to TRBJ1-5; 7 bases are shared with TRBD1. Losses at the gene ends were 7 bases for V and 0 bases for J; bases not matched to a gene: 18. This CDR3 spans 19 amino acids. CDR1 and CDR2 from the germline V gene are LNHDA and SQIVND (reference sequence).

The chain carries TRBV18 and TRBJ2-1, with 8 bases identical to TRBD2. The CDR3 is 15 residues long. Germline CDR1 is KGHSH and CDR2 is LQKENI. V gave up 2 bases and J gave up 7 bases; unmatched junction bases: 7. CDR3 loop: CASSPGERGRNEQFF. DNA of the CDR3: TGTGCCAGCTCACCAGGGGAGCGGGGGCGGAATGAGCAGTTCTTC.

The chain employs TRBV19 and TRBJ2-5; weak D call: TRBD2 (5 bases). Germline values: CDR1 LNHDA, CDR2 SQIVND (reference sequence). CDR3 length: 16 residues. Trimming pared 4 bases from V and 4 bases from J, leaving 19 bases between. The CDR3 here is CASSSPGSPAAETQYF. CDR3 coding DNA: TGTGCCAGTAGTAGTCCGGGGTCACCCGCGGCAGAGACCCAGTACTTC. Combining the CDR3 with reference TRBV19 and TRBJ2-5 gives the whole variable domain DGGITQSPKYLFRKEGQNVTLSCEQNLNHDAMYWYRQDPGQGLRLIYYSQIVNDFQKGDIAEGYSVSREKKESFPLTVTSAQKNPTAFYLCASSSPGSPAAETQYFGPGTRLLVL.

The J gene is TRBJ2-7, the V gene TRBV15; possibly TRBD1 for D (5 bases). The CDR3 extends over 14 amino acids. Germline V gene lookup returns CDR1 LNHNV and CDR2 YYDKDF (reference sequence). V lost 3 bases, J lost 3 bases, and 12 bases lay in between. The CDR3 reads CATSRYRQYYEQYF. The CDR3 DNA reads TGTGCCACCAGCAGGTATCGACAGTACTACGAGCAGTACTTC.

This chain links TRBV30 with TRBJ1-3; perhaps TRBD1 as D (5 bases). This CDR3 is built from 14 residues. Trimming took off 0 bases at V and 4 bases at J, with 10 bases between the two ends. Per the germline V gene, CDR1 is GTSNPN and CDR2 is SVGIG (reference sequence). CDR3 sequence reads: CAWSVAGRGNTIYF. The CDR3 DNA follows: TGTGCCTGGAGTGTGGCGGGGCGGGGAAACACCATATATTTT.

The rearrangement links TRBV9 to TRBJ1-6, with D possibly being TRBD1 (6 bases). Germline CDR1 and CDR2: SGDLS and YYNGEE. The CDR3 totals 14 residues. Trimming took off 3 bases at V and 4 bases at J, with 8 bases between the two ends. CDR3 bases: TGTGCCAGCAGCGGACAGGATTATAATTCACCCCTCCACTTT. This translates into CASSGQDYNSPLHF.

The chain has TRBV9 and TRBJ1-6, with a possible D match to TRBD1 (5 bases). The germline V gene has CDR1 SGDLS and CDR2 YYNGEE. Trimming removed 0 bases at V and 9 bases at J, with 16 bases between. The CDR3 length is 16 residues. The CDR3 reads CASSVEGQAHSSPLHF. The CDR3 DNA reads TGTGCCAGCAGCGTAGAGGGGCAGGCCCATAGTTCACCCCTCCACTTT.

J is TRBJ2-2 and V is TRBV9; a possible D gene is TRBD2 (6 bases). This CDR3 comprises 16 residues. Germline V gene sequence: CDR1 SGDLS, CDR2 YYNGEE. With 0 bases removed from V and 4 bases from J, the gap between germline ends came to 13 bases. The CDR3 DNA follows: TGTGCCAGCAGCGTAGCCATCGGGGGAGGCACCGGGGAGCTGTTTTTT. Translated, it gives CASSVAIGGGTGELFF.